The source of this T cell receptor beta chain is a study of T cell responses to AZD1222 COVID-19 vaccine. Using immunoSEQ multiplex PCR, the repertoire was profiled, and TCRdb retains in-frame clones only, with some absent. The top ten clones hold approximately 7.9% of a sample with more than 100,000 clones, approximately 90% of them seen once. Germline lookup yields CDR1 ENHRY and CDR2 SYGVKD. CDR3 size: 12 residues. V lost 9 bases to trimming and J lost 11 bases, with 20 bases between them. Pooled together were second doses at about 4 or about 12 weeks. This clone was observed once. Its antigen is still unknown. Study observations and caveats: The donor cohort was predominantly white British with a female majority, and clonal diversity may have been underestimated. Vaccine-associated CD4 TCRs ranged over spike, dominating at 160-218 and 743-854. Reportedly, nearly half the spike-specific TCRs target unmutated variant regions.

The rearrangement links TRBV10-3 to TRBJ2-7; the D call may be TRBD1 or TRBD2 (6 bases each). Source: peripheral blood, taken 28 days after the second AZD1222 dose. The receptor comes from an adult who received the AZD1222 COVID-19 vaccine. CDR3 DNA sequence: TGTGCCATTTCCCCGGGGGCCTTGGAGGAGTACTTC. As protein: CAISPGALEEYF.